This TCR beta chain was sequenced for a study of PD-L1 blockade in urothelial cancer. On the study more broadly: Males with urothelial cancer arising in the bladder constituted most of the 29 patients. After treatment start, blood was analyzed at 3 weeks (second dose) and at 6 weeks.

Germline assignment: CDR1 MDHEN and CDR2 SYDVKM. The CDR3 spans 16 residues. Trimming cost V 3 bases and J 0 bases; bases outside gene matches: 7. The protocol was immunoSEQ multiplex PCR, while the TCRdb copy is restricted to in-frame clones and leaves out a portion. The sample includes 15,000 to 20,000 clones, 75% to 90% of them seen just once. The study, taken as a whole, reports: In blood at 3 weeks, tumor-associated clones expanded more among patients with durable benefit.

Time point given: pretreatment peripheral blood. As regards this clone: Its specificity is unknown.

The TCR originated in a man between 65 and 85 years old with urothelial cancer. Here the sequenced sample was PBMCs, taken around atezolizumab (anti-PD-L1) treatment. The chain combines TRBV28 with TRBJ1-1; 7 bases match TRBD1. The CDR3 loop is CASSFPGGRMNTEAFF. The CDR3 region has the DNA TGTGCCAGCAGTTTCCCAGGGGGACGAATGAACACTGAAGCTTTCTTT.